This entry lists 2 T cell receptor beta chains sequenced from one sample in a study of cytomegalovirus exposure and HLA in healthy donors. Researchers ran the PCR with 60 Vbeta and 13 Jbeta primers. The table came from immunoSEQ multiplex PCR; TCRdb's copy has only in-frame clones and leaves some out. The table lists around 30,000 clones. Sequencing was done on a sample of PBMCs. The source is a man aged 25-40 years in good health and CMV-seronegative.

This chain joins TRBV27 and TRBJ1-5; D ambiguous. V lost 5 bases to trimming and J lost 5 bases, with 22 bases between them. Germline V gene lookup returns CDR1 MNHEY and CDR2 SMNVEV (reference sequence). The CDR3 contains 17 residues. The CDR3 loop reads CASSPKAQGARHQPQHF. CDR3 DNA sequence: TGTGCCAGCAGTCCGAAGGCGCAAGGAGCCCGCCATCAGCCCCAGCATTTT.

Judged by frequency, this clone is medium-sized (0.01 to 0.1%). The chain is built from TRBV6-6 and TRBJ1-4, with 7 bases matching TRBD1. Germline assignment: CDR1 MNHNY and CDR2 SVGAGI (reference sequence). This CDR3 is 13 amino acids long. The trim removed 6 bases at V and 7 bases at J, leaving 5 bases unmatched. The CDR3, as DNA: TGTGCCAGCAGACCGGGACAGTTTGAAAAACTGTTTTTT. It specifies CASRPGQFEKLFF.